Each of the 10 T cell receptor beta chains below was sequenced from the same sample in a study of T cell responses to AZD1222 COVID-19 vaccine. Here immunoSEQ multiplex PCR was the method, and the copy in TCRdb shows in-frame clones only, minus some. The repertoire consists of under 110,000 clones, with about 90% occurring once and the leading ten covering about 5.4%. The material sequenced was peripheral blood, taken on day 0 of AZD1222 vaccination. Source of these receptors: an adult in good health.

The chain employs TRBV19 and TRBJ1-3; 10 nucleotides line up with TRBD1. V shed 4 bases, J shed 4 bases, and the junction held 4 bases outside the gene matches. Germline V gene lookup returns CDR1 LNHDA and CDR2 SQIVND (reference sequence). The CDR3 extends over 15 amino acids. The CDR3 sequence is CASSTGQGFGNTIYF. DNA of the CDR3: TGTGCCAGTAGTACGGGACAGGGGTTCGGAAACACCATATATTTT. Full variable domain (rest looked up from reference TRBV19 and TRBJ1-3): DGGITQSPKYLFRKEGQNVTLSCEQNLNHDAMYWYRQDPGQGLRLIYYSQIVNDFQKGDIAEGYSVSREKKESFPLTVTSAQKNPTAFYLCASSTGQGFGNTIYFGEGSWLTVV.

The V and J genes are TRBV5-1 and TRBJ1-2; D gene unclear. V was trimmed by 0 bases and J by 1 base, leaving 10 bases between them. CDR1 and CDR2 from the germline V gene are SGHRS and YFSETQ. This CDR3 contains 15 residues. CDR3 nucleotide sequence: TGCGCCAGCAGCTTGGCGGCAGATGTTAACTATGGCTACACCTTC. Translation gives CASSLAADVNYGYTF.

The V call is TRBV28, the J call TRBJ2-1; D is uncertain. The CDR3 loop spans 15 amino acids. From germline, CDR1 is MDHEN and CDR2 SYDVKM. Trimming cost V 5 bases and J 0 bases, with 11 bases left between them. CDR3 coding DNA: TGTGCCAGCAGTAATGTTATGAGCTCCTACAATGAGCAGTTCTTC. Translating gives CASSNVMSSYNEQFF.

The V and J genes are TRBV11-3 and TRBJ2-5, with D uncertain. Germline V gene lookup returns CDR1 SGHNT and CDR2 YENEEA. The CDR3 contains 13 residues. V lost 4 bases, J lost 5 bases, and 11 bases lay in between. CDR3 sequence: CASSSDLYETQYF. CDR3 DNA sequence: TGTGCCAGCAGCTCCGACCTATATGAGACCCAGTACTTC.

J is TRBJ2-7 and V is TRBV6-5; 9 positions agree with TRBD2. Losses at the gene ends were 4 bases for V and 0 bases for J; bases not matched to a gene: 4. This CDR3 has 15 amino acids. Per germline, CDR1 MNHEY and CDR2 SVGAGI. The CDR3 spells CASSFTAGGSYEQYF. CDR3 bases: TGTGCCAGCAGTTTTACAGCGGGAGGCTCCTACGAGCAGTACTTC.

The CDR3 reads CASSFLSGELFF. DNA of the CDR3: TGTGCCAGCAGCTTCCTGTCCGGGGAGCTGTTTTTT. V usage is TRBV11-2 and J usage is TRBJ2-2; D call uncertain. V lost 3 bases to trimming and J lost 6 bases, with 5 bases between them. The CDR3 spans 12 residues. CDR1 is SGHAT and CDR2 is FQNNGV in the germline V gene. Combining the CDR3 with reference TRBV11-2 and TRBJ2-2 gives the whole variable domain EAGVAQSPRYKIIEKRQSVAFWCNPISGHATLYWYQQILGQGPKLLIQFQNNGVVDDSQLPKDRFSAERLKGVDSTLKIQPAKLEDSAVYLCASSFLSGELFFGEGSRLTVL.

The CDR3 region is CATSGVGGYTF. In nucleotides, the CDR3 is TGTGCCACCAGCGGAGTAGGTGGCTACACCTTC. The V call is TRBV15, the J call TRBJ1-2; no definite D call. CDR3 length equals 11 residues. Germline assignment: CDR1 LNHNV and CDR2 YYDKDF (reference sequence). Trimming took off 5 bases at V and 7 bases at J, with 8 bases between the two ends.

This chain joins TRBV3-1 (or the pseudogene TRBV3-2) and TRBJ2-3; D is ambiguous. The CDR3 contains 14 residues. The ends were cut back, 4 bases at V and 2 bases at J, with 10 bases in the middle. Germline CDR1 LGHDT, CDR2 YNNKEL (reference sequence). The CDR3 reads CASSLRTFTDTQYF. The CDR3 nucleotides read TGTGCCAGCAGCCTCCGGACCTTCACAGATACGCAGTATTTT.

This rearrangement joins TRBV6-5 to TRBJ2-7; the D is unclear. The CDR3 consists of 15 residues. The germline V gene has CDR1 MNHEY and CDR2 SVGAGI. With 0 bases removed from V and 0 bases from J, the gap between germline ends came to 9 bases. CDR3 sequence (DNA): TGTGCCAGCAGTTACTCAGGGTCTATCTCCTACGAGCAGTACTTC. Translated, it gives CASSYSGSISYEQYF.

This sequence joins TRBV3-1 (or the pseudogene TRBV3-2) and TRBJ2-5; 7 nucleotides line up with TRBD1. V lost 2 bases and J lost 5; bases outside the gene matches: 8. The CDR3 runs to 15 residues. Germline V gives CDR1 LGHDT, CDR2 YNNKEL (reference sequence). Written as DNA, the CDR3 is TGTGCCAGCAGCCAACATACAGGGGATGGGGAGACCCAGTACTTC. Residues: CASSQHTGDGETQYF.